The following is a T cell receptor (beta chain) sequence with its context. Its matching antigen is unknown. This CDR3 spans 14 amino acids. CDR1 and CDR2 (germline): WSHSY, SAAADI. V dropped 0 bases and J dropped 2 bases, with 8 bases sitting between them. The sample belongs to a study of a mutant IDH1 vaccine in newly diagnosed glioma. Regarding the study as a whole: Seemingly, top peripheral T cell clonotype changes bore no relation to pseudoprogression.

As to time point: week 35, safety follow-up. Vaccination used 300 ug of mutant IDH1 20-mer peptide per dose, with topical imiquimod. Data came from immunoSEQ multiplex PCR; TCRdb stores just in-frame clones and leaves some out. The sample yields about 54,000 clones, 84% seen once. Sequenced material: PBMCs, taken from a glioma patient whose treatment included an IDH1 peptide vaccine. The TCR sequence derives from a woman aged 18-30 years with glioma. The J gene is TRBJ2-7, the V gene TRBV10-2; D uncertain. CDR3 region: CASSESIRPYEQYF. The CDR3 region has the DNA TGCGCCAGCAGTGAGTCGATAAGGCCCTACGAGCAGTACTTC.